This T cell receptor (beta chain) is drawn from a study of blood T cell repertoires in COVID-19. Across the study: There were acute and convalescent COVID-19 samples, and they came from the United States, Italy and Spain. The cDNA or gDNA used as material had been derived from T cells, B-cell-depleted T cells, or PBMCs.

This table comes from immunoSEQ multiplex PCR, and its TCRdb copy is limited to in-frame clones, with some not included. The sample has fewer than 300,000 clones, 80% to 95% seen once. Trimming took off 5 bases at V and 1 base at J, with 3 bases between the two ends. The CDR3 spans 11 residues. Germline CDR1 is SGHAT and CDR2 is FQNNGV. This sequence originates from a woman aged 30 to 39 with COVID-19, enrolled during active disease. Sequences were obtained from peripheral blood. The rearrangement joins TRBV11-2 to TRBJ2-7; D remains unclear. CDR3 DNA sequence: TGTGCCAGCAGCACTTCCTACGAGCAGTACTTC. Residues: CASSTSYEQYF.